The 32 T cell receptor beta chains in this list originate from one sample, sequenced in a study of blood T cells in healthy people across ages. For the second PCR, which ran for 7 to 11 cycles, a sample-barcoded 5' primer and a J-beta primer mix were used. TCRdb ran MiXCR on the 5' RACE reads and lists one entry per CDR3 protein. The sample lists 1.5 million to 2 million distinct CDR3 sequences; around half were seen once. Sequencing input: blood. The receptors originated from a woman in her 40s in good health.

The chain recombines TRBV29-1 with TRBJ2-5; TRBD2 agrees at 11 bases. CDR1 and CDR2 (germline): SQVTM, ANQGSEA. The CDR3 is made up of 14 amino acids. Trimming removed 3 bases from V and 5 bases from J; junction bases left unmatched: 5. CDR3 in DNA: TGCAGCGTTGATGGTAGCGGGGGGGCGGAGACCCAGTACTTC. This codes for CSVDGSGGAETQYF. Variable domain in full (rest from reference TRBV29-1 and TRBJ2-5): SAVISQKPSRDICQRGTSLTIQCQVDSQVTMMFWYRQQPGQSLTLIATANQGSEATYESGFVIDKFPISRPNLTFSTLTVSNMSPEDSSIYLCSVDGSGGAETQYFGPGTRLLVL.

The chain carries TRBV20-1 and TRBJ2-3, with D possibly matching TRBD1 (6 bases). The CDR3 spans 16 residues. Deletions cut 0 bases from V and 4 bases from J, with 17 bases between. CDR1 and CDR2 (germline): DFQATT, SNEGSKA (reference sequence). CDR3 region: CSARDPRGKGADTQYF. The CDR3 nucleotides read TGCAGTGCTAGAGACCCCCGGGGTAAGGGGGCAGATACGCAGTATTTT.

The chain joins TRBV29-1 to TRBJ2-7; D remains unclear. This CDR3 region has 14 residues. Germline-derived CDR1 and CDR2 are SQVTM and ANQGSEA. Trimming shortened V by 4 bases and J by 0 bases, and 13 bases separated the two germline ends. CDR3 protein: CSVVGTTLSYEQYF. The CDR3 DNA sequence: TGCAGCGTTGTGGGCACGACCCTCTCCTACGAGCAGTACTTC.

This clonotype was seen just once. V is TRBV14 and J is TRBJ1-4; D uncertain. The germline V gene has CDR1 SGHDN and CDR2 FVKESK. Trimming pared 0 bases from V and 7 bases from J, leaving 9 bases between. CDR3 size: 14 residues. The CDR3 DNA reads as TGTGCCAGCAGCCAAGATAACCGGGGTGAAAAACTGTTTTTT. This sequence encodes CASSQDNRGEKLFF. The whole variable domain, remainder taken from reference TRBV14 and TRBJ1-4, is EAGVTQFPSHSVIEKGQTVTLRCDPISGHDNLYWYRRVMGKEIKFLLHFVKESKQDESGMPNNRFLAERTGGTYSTLKVQPAELEDSGVYFCASSQDNRGEKLFFGSGTQLSVL.

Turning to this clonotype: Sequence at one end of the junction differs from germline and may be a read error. The CDR3 bases are TGTACCAGCAGCCGGCGGGGGGGAATGTATGGCTACACCTTC. It specifies CTSSRRGGMYGYTF. This chain connects TRBV14 to TRBJ1-2; possibly TRBD1 for D (5 bases). CDR1 is SGHDN and CDR2 is FVKESK in the germline V gene. This CDR3 is built from 14 residues.

CDR3 bases: TGCAGTGCTAGAGAGCCGGGACGCAGGAACACTGAAGCTTTCTTT. The encoded protein is CSAREPGRRNTEAFF. The gene calls are TRBV20-1 and TRBJ1-1, with D possibly being TRBD1 (5 bases). V lost 0 bases to trimming and J lost 1 base, with 12 bases between them. This CDR3 is 15 amino acids long. Germline V CDR1 and CDR2: DFQATT, SNEGSKA (reference sequence).

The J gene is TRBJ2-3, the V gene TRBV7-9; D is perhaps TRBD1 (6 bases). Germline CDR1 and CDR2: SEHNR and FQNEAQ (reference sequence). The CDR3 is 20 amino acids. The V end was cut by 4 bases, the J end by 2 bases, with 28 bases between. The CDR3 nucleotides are TGTGCCAGCAGCTCGATACTCTTTTGGACAGCCACTAATCCCACAGATACGCAGTATTTT. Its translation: CASSSILFWTATNPTDTQYF. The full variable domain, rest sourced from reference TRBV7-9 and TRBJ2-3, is DTGVSQNPRHKITKRGQNVTFRCDPISEHNRLYWYRQTLGQGPEFLTYFQNEAQLEKSRLLSDRFSAERPKGSFSTLEIQRTEQGDSAMYLCASSSILFWTATNPTDTQYFGPGTRLTVL.

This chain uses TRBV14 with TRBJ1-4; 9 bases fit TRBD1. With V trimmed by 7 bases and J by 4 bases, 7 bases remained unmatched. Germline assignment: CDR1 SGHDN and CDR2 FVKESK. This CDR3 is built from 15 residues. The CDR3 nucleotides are TGTGCCAGCAACCCCCGGGACAGGGTTAATGAAAAACTGTTTTTT. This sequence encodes CASNPRDRVNEKLFF.

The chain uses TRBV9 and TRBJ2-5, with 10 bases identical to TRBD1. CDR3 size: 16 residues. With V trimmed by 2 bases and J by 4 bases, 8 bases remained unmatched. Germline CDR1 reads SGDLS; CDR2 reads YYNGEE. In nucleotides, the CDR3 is TGTGCCAGCAGCGTGATGGGACAGGGGATTTTAGAGACCCAGTACTTC. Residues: CASSVMGQGILETQYF.

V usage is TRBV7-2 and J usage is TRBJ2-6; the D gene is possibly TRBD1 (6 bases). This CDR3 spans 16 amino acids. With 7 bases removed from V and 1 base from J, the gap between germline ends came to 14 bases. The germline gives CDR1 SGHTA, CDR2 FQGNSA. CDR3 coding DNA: TGTGCCAGCACCGAAAAAACAGGGTCTGGGGCCAACGTCCTGACTTTC. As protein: CASTEKTGSGANVLTF.

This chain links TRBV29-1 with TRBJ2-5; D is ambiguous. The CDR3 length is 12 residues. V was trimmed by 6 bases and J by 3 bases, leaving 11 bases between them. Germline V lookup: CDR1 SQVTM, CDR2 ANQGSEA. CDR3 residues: CSVRYSKETQYF. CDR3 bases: TGCAGCGTACGTTACAGCAAAGAGACCCAGTACTTC.

CDR3 nucleotides: TGTGCCAGCAGCGTAGTCGCTGACTACAGTACGCAGTATTTT. It encodes CASSVVADYSTQYF. The rearrangement links TRBV9 to TRBJ2-3; possibly TRBD2 for D (5 bases). CDR1 is SGDLS and CDR2 is YYNGEE in the germline V gene. The CDR3 sequence is 14 residues long. Trimming cost V 0 bases and J 8 bases, with 13 bases left between them.

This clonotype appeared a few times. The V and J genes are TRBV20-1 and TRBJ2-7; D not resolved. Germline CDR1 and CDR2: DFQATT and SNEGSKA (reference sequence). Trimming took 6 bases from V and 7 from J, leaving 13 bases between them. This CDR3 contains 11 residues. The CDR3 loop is CSASLVREQYF. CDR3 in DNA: TGCAGTGCCAGCCTGGTCAGGGAGCAGTACTTC.

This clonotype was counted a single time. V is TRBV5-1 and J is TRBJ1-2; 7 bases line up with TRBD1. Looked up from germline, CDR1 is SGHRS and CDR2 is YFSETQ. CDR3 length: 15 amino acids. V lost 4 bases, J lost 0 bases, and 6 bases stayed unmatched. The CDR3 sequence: CASSIRDSPNYGYTF. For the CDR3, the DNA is TGCGCCAGCAGCATCCGGGACAGCCCTAACTATGGCTACACCTTC.

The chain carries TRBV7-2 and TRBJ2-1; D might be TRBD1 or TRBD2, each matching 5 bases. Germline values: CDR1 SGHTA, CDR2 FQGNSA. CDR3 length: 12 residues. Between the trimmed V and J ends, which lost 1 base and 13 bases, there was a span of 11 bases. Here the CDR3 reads CASSLEGRAQFF. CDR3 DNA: TGTGCCAGCAGCTTAGAGGGACGAGCCCAGTTCTTC.

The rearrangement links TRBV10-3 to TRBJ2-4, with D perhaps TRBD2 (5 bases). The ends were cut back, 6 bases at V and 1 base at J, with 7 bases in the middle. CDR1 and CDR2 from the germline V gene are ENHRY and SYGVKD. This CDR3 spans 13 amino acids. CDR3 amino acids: CAIRGSAKNIQYF. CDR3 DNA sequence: TGTGCCATCAGAGGGAGCGCCAAAAACATTCAGTACTTC.

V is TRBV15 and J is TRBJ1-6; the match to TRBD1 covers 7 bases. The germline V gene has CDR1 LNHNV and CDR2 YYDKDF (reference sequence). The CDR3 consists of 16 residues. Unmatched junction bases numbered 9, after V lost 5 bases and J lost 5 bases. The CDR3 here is CATSGTKTGNNSPLHF. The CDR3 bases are TGTGCCACCAGCGGGACGAAGACAGGGAATAATTCACCCCTCCACTTT.

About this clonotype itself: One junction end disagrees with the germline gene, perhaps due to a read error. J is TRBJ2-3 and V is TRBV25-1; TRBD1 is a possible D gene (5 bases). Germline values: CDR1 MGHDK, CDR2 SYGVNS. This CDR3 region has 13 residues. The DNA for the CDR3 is TGTGTCAGCAGGCTAGGGGGCACAGATACGCAGTATTTT. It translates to CVSRLGGTDTQYF.

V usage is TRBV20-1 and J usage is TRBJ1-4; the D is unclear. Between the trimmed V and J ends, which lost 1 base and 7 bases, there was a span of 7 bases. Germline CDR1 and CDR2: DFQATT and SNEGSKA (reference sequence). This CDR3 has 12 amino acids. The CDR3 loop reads CSARAAVEKLFF. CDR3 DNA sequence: TGCAGTGCTAGAGCGGCCGTTGAAAAACTGTTTTTT.

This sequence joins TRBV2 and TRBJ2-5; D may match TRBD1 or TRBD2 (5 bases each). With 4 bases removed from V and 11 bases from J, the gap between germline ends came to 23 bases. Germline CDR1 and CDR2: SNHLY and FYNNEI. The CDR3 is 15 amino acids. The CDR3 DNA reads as TGTGCCAGCAGTGCAATGTGGGGACCCAATTGGGAGCAGTACTTC. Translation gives CASSAMWGPNWEQYF.

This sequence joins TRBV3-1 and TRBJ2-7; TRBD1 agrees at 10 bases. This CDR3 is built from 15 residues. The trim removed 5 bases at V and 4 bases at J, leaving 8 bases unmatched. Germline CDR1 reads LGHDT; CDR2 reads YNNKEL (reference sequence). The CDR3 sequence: CASSFSDRGSYEQYF. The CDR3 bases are TGTGCCAGCAGCTTCTCGGACAGGGGGTCTTACGAGCAGTACTTC.

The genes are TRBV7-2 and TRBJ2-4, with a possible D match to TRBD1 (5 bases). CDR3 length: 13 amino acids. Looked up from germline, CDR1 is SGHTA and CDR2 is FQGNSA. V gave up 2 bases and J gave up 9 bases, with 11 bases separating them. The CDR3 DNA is TGTGCCAGCAGCTTAAGTGACAGTTTCATTCAGTACTTC. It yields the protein CASSLSDSFIQYF.

This CDR3 is CASSQDPQGAGDSYNEQFF. For the CDR3, the DNA is TGCGCCAGCAGCCAAGATCCCCAGGGGGCGGGGGACTCCTACAATGAGCAGTTCTTC. The J gene is TRBJ2-1, the V gene TRBV4-1; weak D call: TRBD1 (8 bases). The ends were cut back, 0 bases at V and 0 bases at J, with 18 bases in the middle. The CDR3 is 19 residues long. CDR1 is MGHRA and CDR2 is YSYEKL in the germline V gene.

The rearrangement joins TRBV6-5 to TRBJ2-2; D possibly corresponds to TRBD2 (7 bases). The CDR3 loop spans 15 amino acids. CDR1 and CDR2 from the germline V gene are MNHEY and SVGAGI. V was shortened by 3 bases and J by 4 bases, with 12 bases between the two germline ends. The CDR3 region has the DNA TGTGCCAGCAGTTATTGGGGGGGGGCCACCGGGGAGCTGTTTTTT. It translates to CASSYWGGATGELFF.

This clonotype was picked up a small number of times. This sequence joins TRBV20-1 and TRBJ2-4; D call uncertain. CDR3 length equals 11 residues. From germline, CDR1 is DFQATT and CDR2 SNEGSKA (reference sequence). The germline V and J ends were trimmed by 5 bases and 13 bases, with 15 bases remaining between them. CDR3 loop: CSAPFGPLQYF. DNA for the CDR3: TGCAGTGCTCCATTTGGTCCTTTACAGTACTTC.

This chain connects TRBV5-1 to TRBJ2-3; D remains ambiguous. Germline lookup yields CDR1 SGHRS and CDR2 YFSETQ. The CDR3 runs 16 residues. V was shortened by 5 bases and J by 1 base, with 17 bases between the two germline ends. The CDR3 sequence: CASSPARLSRTDTQYF. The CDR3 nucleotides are TGCGCCAGCAGTCCAGCCAGACTGTCTCGCACAGATACGCAGTATTTT.

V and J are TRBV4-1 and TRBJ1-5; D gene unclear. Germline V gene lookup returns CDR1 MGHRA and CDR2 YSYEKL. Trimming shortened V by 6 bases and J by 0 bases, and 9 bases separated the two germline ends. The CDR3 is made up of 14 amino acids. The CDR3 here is CASSRDLSNQPQHF. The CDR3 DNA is TGCGCCAGCAGTCGAGACCTTAGCAATCAGCCCCAGCATTTT.

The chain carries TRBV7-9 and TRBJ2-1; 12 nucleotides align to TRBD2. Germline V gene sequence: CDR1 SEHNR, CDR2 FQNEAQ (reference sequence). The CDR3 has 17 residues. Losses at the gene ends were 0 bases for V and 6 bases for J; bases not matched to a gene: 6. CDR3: CASSLAEGLAGLNEQFF. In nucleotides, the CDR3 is TGTGCCAGCAGCTTAGCGGAGGGACTAGCGGGTCTCAATGAGCAGTTCTTC.

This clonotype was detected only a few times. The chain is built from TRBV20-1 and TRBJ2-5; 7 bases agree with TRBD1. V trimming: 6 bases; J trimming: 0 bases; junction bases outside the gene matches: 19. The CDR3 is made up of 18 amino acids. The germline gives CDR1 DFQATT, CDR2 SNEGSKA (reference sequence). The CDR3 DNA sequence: TGCAGTGCAAGACGTCCGGGACAGACCCACTCTAACCAAGAGACCCAGTACTTC. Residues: CSARRPGQTHSNQETQYF.

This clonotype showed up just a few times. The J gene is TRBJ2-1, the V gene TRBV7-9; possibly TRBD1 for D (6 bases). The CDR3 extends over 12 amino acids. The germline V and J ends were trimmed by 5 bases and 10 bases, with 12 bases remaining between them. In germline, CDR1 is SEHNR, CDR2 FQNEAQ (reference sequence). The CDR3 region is CASSHEDREQFF. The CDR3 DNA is TGTGCCAGCAGCCATGAAGACAGGGAGCAGTTCTTC.

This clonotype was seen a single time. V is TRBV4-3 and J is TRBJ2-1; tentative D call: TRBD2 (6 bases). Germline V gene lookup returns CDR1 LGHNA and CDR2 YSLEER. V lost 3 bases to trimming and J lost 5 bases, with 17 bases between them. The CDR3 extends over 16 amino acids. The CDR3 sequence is CASSHLAGDSDNEQFF. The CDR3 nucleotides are TGCGCCAGCAGCCACCTTGCCGGGGACTCGGACAATGAGCAGTTCTTC.

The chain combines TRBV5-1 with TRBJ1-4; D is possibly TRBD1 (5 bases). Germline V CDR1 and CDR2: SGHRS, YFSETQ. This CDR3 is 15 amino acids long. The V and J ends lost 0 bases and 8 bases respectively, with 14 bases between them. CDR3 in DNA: TGCGCCAGCAGCTTGGCCAGACACGGGGCGGAAAAACTGTTTTTT. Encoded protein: CASSLARHGAEKLFF.